The present entry profiles one TCR beta chain with its context. Next came a second PCR, run for about 7 to 12 cycles, which used a sample-barcoded 5' primer along with a J-beta primer mix. Each CDR3 protein is one row after TCRdb ran MiXCR on the 5' RACE reads. The profile shows around 800,000 distinct CDR3 sequences, roughly 26% of them singletons. This CDR3 spans 15 amino acids. Per the germline V gene, CDR1 is LNHNV and CDR2 is YYDKDF (reference sequence). J gave up 7 bases and V 5 bases, and 13 bases lay outside the gene matches. The entry originates in a study of blood T cells in healthy people across ages. These data were also reused for a study on T cells of mothers and their children.

The material sequenced was blood. The sequence came from a boy aged 10-17 years in good health. The J gene is TRBJ1-1, the V gene TRBV15, with 7 bases aligning to TRBD1. The CDR3 coding sequence is TGTGCCACCAGCCCAGGTTCGGACAGGATGCTTGAAGCTTTCTTT. Protein product: CATSPGSDRMLEAFF.